A single sample gave rise to the 14 T cell receptor beta chains below, sequenced in a study of shared clonotypes between healthy human individuals. Profiling relied on immunoSEQ multiplex PCR, and the TCRdb table lists in-frame clones only, not all of them. This table holds more than 400,000 clones, approximately 78% found once. Material: PBMCs. These receptor sequences come from a woman aged 40 to 50 in good health. Some clones in this sample may be carry-over from other donors' samples.

The chain recombines TRBV18 with TRBJ2-5; no clear D gene. V dropped 2 bases and J dropped 2 bases, with 9 bases sitting between them. This CDR3 contains 14 residues. Per the germline V gene, CDR1 is KGHSH and CDR2 is LQKENI. This CDR3 is CASSPMGLQETQYF. Here the CDR3 DNA reads TGTGCCAGCTCACCAATGGGGTTACAAGAGACCCAGTACTTC.

The chain recombines TRBV19 with TRBJ2-6; 10 nucleotides match TRBD1. The germline gives CDR1 LNHDA, CDR2 SQIVND (reference sequence). This CDR3 region has 17 residues. Unmatched junction bases numbered 4, after V lost 5 bases and J lost 0 bases. The CDR3 coding sequence is TGTGCCAGTAGTCCCCGGACAGGGGGCTCTGGGGCCAACGTCCTGACTTTC. Protein product: CASSPRTGGSGANVLTF.

The chain couples TRBV30 to TRBJ2-3, with 7 bases aligning to TRBD2. The ends lost 2 bases at V and 8 bases at J; junction bases unmatched: 10. Germline CDR1 is GTSNPN and CDR2 is SVGIG (reference sequence). The length of the CDR3 is 14 residues. Here the CDR3 DNA reads TGTGCCTGGAGTCGGGGGGTCCGACAGAGTACGCAGTATTTT. Its protein is CAWSRGVRQSTQYF.

The chain carries TRBV5-1 and TRBJ2-2; 9 bases map to TRBD1. Trimming took 4 bases from V and 4 from J; bases not matched to a gene: 5. This CDR3 is 15 amino acids long. Germline V lookup: CDR1 SGHRS, CDR2 YFSETQ. The CDR3 spells CASSPGTGSTGELFF. Here the CDR3 DNA reads TGCGCCAGCAGCCCCGGGACAGGGTCCACCGGGGAGCTGTTTTTT.

CDR3 bases: TGTGCCAGCAGTTTAGGTGGAGGCCCTAAAAACATTCAGTACTTC. It specifies CASSLGGGPKNIQYF. The V call is TRBV28, the J call TRBJ2-4, with TRBD2 as a possible D gene (5 bases). Trimming took 2 bases from V and 4 from J, leaving 12 bases between them. Germline V gene data show CDR1 as MDHEN and CDR2 as SYDVKM. The CDR3 runs to 15 residues.

This chain joins TRBV15 and TRBJ2-1, with D perhaps given as TRBD1 or TRBD2 (5 bases each). Germline assignment: CDR1 LNHNV and CDR2 YYDKDF (reference sequence). Deletions cut 8 bases from V and 9 bases from J, with 17 bases between. The CDR3 loop spans 13 amino acids. The CDR3 sequence: CATRGDLNTEQFF. CDR3 nucleotides: TGTGCCACCCGTGGGGACCTTAACACTGAGCAGTTCTTC.

This chain connects TRBV28 to TRBJ2-5, with D unresolved. CDR1 and CDR2 from the germline V gene are MDHEN and SYDVKM. The CDR3 totals 14 residues. V lost 6 bases and J 0 bases, leaving 11 bases between the germline ends. In DNA form, the CDR3 reads TGTGCCAGCAGCCAAACCCTGTACCAAGAGACCCAGTACTTC. This gives the protein CASSQTLYQETQYF.

This chain links TRBV5-1 with TRBJ2-3; 12 bases are shared with TRBD2. The CDR3 runs to 16 residues. The V gene's germline CDR1 is SGHRS and CDR2 YFSETQ. The V gene end was trimmed by 2 bases and the J gene end by 0 bases; junction bases not matched to a gene: 1. CDR3 amino acids: CASSFGLAGSTDTQYF. The CDR3 DNA sequence: TGCGCCAGCAGCTTTGGACTAGCGGGAAGCACAGATACGCAGTATTTT.

The V gene is TRBV11-1, the J gene TRBJ2-3; 8 bases fit TRBD2. V gave up 5 bases and J gave up 4 bases; unmatched junction bases: 5. Germline-derived CDR1 and CDR2 are SGHAT and FQDESV (reference sequence). This CDR3 is 14 amino acids long. As DNA, the CDR3 is TGTGCCAGCAGCCTGGGACTAGACGCAGATACGCAGTATTTT. The encoded protein is CASSLGLDADTQYF.

The rearrangement joins TRBV5-6 to TRBJ2-7; D perhaps matches TRBD1 (5 bases). V was clipped by 2 bases and J by 0 bases, with 9 bases between them. The germline V gene has CDR1 SGHDT and CDR2 YYEEEE. The CDR3 spans 14 residues. CDR3 in DNA: TGTGCCAGCAGCTTTGGACAACACTCCTACGAGCAGTACTTC. Its protein product is CASSFGQHSYEQYF. Based on the CDR3 plus reference TRBV5-6 and TRBJ2-7, the full variable domain is DAGVTQSPTHLIKTRGQQVTLRCSPKSGHDTVSWYQQALGQGPQFIFQYYEEEERQRGNFPDRFSGHQFPNYSSELNVNALLLGDSALYLCASSFGQHSYEQYFGPGTRLTVT.

The chain couples TRBV6-5 to TRBJ2-3, with D hard to call. The CDR3 sequence is 13 residues long. CDR1 and CDR2 (germline): MNHEY, SVGAGI. V lost 2 bases to trimming and J lost 4 bases, with 7 bases between them. The CDR3: CASSYVAADTQYF. CDR3 in DNA: TGTGCCAGCAGTTACGTAGCCGCAGATACGCAGTATTTT.

About this clone: The same CDR3 can be traced to other DNA sequences in this sample. The chain links TRBV15 to TRBJ2-5; D ambiguous. The CDR3 is 12 residues long. Germline CDR1 and CDR2: LNHNV and YYDKDF (reference sequence). Between the trimmed V and J ends, which lost 1 base and 5 bases, there was a span of 5 bases. The CDR3 region has the DNA TGTGCCACCAGCAGAGGGCCGGAGACCCAGTACTTC. Residues: CATSRGPETQYF.

The chain employs TRBV19 and TRBJ1-2; D unresolved. Germline lookup yields CDR1 LNHDA and CDR2 SQIVND (reference sequence). This CDR3 spans 15 amino acids. V gave up 1 base and J gave up 4 bases, with 13 bases separating them. In DNA, the CDR3 is TGTGCCAGTAGTATAGTGGCTAGACAAGGCTATGGCTACACCTTC. It is translated as CASSIVARQGYGYTF.

The rearrangement uses TRBV4-1 and TRBJ1-2; 11 bases fit TRBD1. Germline CDR1 is MGHRA and CDR2 is YSYEKL. CDR3 length equals 16 residues. The junction had 8 bases not matched to a gene; V was cut back by 4 bases and J by 4 bases. CDR3 residues: CASSPLGDRGFYGYTF. Here the CDR3 DNA reads TGCGCCAGCAGCCCTCTCGGGGACAGGGGGTTCTATGGCTACACCTTC.